This T cell receptor beta chain is drawn from a study of blood T cell repertoires in COVID-19. Study information: Researchers got acute and convalescent COVID-19 samples from the United States, Italy and Spain.

Individuals aged 18 to 89 years were recruited from roughly 22 US areas. Germline lookup yields CDR1 SEHNR and CDR2 FQNEAQ (reference sequence). The CDR3 has 14 amino acids. V was shortened by 5 bases and J by 0 bases, with 10 bases between the two germline ends. Some clones are missing from TCRdb's copy, which holds only in-frame ones; the method was immunoSEQ multiplex PCR. Among 110,000 to 150,000 clones listed, 70% to 90% were seen once. The V call is TRBV7-9, the J call TRBJ1-1, with D tentatively TRBD1 (5 bases). The specimen was PBMCs or T cells enriched from blood (not recorded which). This receptor was taken from a man between 50 and 59 years old who had recovered from COVID-19. CDR3 residues: CASSVGLMNTEAFF. Here the CDR3 DNA reads TGTGCCAGCAGCGTGGGACTGATGAACACTGAAGCTTTCTTT.